This TCR beta chain was identified in a study of shared clonotypes between healthy human individuals. About the research overall: Donors were a couple of women and a few men aged 18 to 49.

CDR1 and CDR2 (germline): MNHNY, SVGAGI (reference sequence). With 7 bases removed from V and 2 bases from J, the gap between germline ends came to 11 bases. CDR3 length equals 13 residues. This clone appeared a single time. Profiling relied on immunoSEQ multiplex PCR, and the TCRdb table lists in-frame clones only, not all of them. Of some 1 million clones in the sample, approximately 72% were seen once. Recent acute infections and vaccinations were absent in the healthy HIV-negative adult donors. The sample comprised memory CD4+ T cells sorted from blood. This sample's subset: CD45RA-negative fraction. The chain couples TRBV6-6 to TRBJ1-2; D perhaps matches TRBD1 (6 bases). This clonotype was obtained from a man between 18 and 35 years old in good health. CDR3 DNA sequence: TGTGCCAGCACCCCGGACAGAAACTATGGCTACACCTTC. Amino acid sequence: CASTPDRNYGYTF.